This T cell receptor beta chain was found in a study of cytomegalovirus exposure and HLA in healthy donors. The CDR3 is made up of 14 amino acids. The germline CDR1 and CDR2 sequences are SGHVS and FNYEAQ. With 6 bases clipped from V and 6 bases from J, the junction kept 6 bases outside the gene matches. 13 Jbeta primers and 60 Vbeta primers were used for the PCR. Libraries were prepared by immunoSEQ multiplex PCR; TCRdb keeps only in-frame clonotypes and omits some of them. Of about 160,000 clones in the sample, 73% were seen once. The sample taken for sequencing was PBMCs. This clonotype was sampled from a woman under 30 in good health and CMV-seronegative. The chain joins TRBV7-6 to TRBJ1-5, with TRBD1 identical over 9 bases. CDR3 in amino acids: CASRADRGCQPQHF. The CDR3 DNA sequence: TGTGCCAGCAGAGCCGACAGGGGGTGTCAGCCCCAGCATTTT.